This T cell receptor beta chain is from a study of blood T cell repertoires in COVID-19. Study summary: Samples came from the United States, Italy and Spain, spanning acute and convalescent COVID-19. Nucleic acid was either cDNA or gDNA, and it came from T cells, B-cell-depleted T cells, or PBMCs.

Assay: immunoSEQ multiplex PCR; the TCRdb copy retains only in-frame clones and omits some. The sample holds roughly 100,000 clones, around 89% seen once. The CDR3 sequence is 14 residues long. The ends lost 2 bases at V and 4 bases at J; junction bases unmatched: 5. Germline CDR1 is KGHSH and CDR2 is LQKENI. V is TRBV18 and J is TRBJ2-7, with 7 positions matching TRBD1. The TCR originated in a woman aged 80 or over with acute or convalescent COVID-19. Sequencing was done on a sample of peripheral blood. CDR3 sequence: CASSPGGQIYEQYF. CDR3 coding DNA: TGTGCCAGCTCACCAGGGGGACAGATTTACGAGCAGTACTTC. The complete variable domain, with remaining parts taken from reference TRBV18 and TRBJ2-7, reads NAGVMQNPRHLVRRRGQEARLRCSPMKGHSHVYWYRQLPEEGLKFMVYLQKENIIDESGMPKERFSAEFPKEGPSILRIQQVVRGDSAAYFCASSPGGQIYEQYFGPGTRLTVT.